These T cell receptor beta chains were read from a single sample in a study of T-cell reconstitution after alpha-beta-depleted transplantation in children. Each CDR3 protein gets one entry after TCRdb re-called the PCR reads with MiXCR. The sample records hundreds of thousands of distinct CDR3 sequences, 23% being singletons. Here the sequenced sample was PBMCs, mostly from graft donor cells, taken 360 days after TCRalphabeta/CD19-depleted stem cell transplant. The receptor source for this set is a boy in the first two years of life who had a stem cell transplant for acute myeloid leukemia, so the T cells may come from the graft donor. Both conserved end residues are part of each CDR3. D genes are given only for firm matches. Only some rows state a clone size, as once, few, many or a class for expanded clones.

D gene	V gene	J gene	clone size	CDR3 protein	CDR3 DNA
.	TRBV20-1	TRBJ2-1	many	CSARDLGTSDEQFF	TGCAGTGCTAGAGATTTGGGGACTTCGGATGAGCAGTTCTTC
.	TRBV12-3/TRBV12-4	TRBJ2-7	.	CASSFSGTPDYEQYF	TGTGCCAGCAGTTTTTCTGGGACACCTGACTACGAGCAGTACTTC
TRBD1	TRBV4-1	TRBJ1-6	many	CASSQDSRPGQGLFNSPLHF	TGCGCCAGCAGCCAAGATTCCAGACCGGGACAGGGATTATTTAATTCACCCCTCCACTTT
TRBD2	TRBV20-1	TRBJ2-7	few	CSARVSGGDWYEQYF	TGCAGTGCTAGGGTGTCGGGAGGGGATTGGTACGAGCAGTACTTC
.	TRBV4-3	TRBJ2-7	.	CASSQDRAHEQYF	TGCGCCAGCAGCCAAGACAGGGCCCACGAGCAGTACTTC
.	TRBV25-1	TRBJ2-2	.	CASTGPLNTGELFF	TGTGCCAGCACTGGACCGCTGAACACCGGGGAGCTGTTTTTT
TRBD1	TRBV5-1	TRBJ1-2	many	CASSLLTGDYGYTF	TGCGCCAGCAGCTTGTTGACAGGGGACTATGGCTACACCTTC
.	TRBV7-2	TRBJ1-1	many	CASSLFRGRGNTEAFF	TGTGCCAGCAGCTTATTCAGGGGCCGCGGCAACACTGAAGCTTTCTTT
.	TRBV20-1	TRBJ2-1	few	CSASAPGRHSYNEQFF	TGCAGTGCTAGTGCGCCAGGGCGACACTCCTACAATGAGCAGTTCTTC
.	TRBV12-3/TRBV12-4	TRBJ1-2	.	CASPRTEPLGYTF	TGTGCCAGCCCAAGGACAGAACCCCTAGGCTACACCTTC
TRBD2	TRBV20-1	TRBJ2-3	.	CSAIAGGRTDTQYF	TGCAGTGCTATAGCGGGGGGCCGCACAGATACGCAGTATTTT
TRBD1	TRBV28	TRBJ1-2	.	CASSLGTGGRIDGYTF	TGTGCCAGCAGTCTAGGGACAGGGGGGAGGATCGATGGCTACACCTTC
TRBD1	TRBV5-1	TRBJ1-4	.	CASSVGGQRNEKLFF	TGCGCCAGCAGCGTTGGGGGACAGCGTAATGAAAAACTGTTTTTT
.	TRBV29-1	TRBJ1-4	many	CSVGDGPNEKLFF	TGCAGCGTCGGGGACGGACCTAATGAAAAACTGTTTTTT
.	TRBV29-1	TRBJ2-7	many	CSVEDNRVQYF	TGCAGCGTTGAAGATAACAGGGTGCAGTACTTC
.	TRBV5-4	TRBJ1-5	.	CASSFSLGAWSNQPQHF	TGTGCCAGCAGCTTCAGCCTAGGGGCTTGGAGCAATCAGCCCCAGCATTTT
.	TRBV2	TRBJ1-5	.	CASSEEGLGQPQHF	TGTGCCAGCAGTGAGGAGGGGCTAGGGCAGCCCCAGCATTTT
.	TRBV7-3	TRBJ1-1	few	CASSSSGYHSEAFF	TGTGCCAGCAGCTCCTCAGGGTATCATAGTGAAGCTTTCTTT
.	TRBV29-1	TRBJ2-1	many	CSVPDNEQFF	TGCAGCGTTCCAGACAATGAGCAGTTCTTC
TRBD1	TRBV7-2	TRBJ2-2	.	CASSSTGRSGELFF	TGTGCCAGCAGCTCGACAGGGCGGTCCGGGGAGCTGTTTTTT
TRBD1	TRBV5-6	TRBJ2-2	.	CASSWGGQGNTGELFF	TGTGCCAGCAGTTGGGGCGGACAGGGAAACACCGGGGAGCTGTTTTTT
.	TRBV20-1	TRBJ2-7	.	CSARDADSLYEQYF	TGCAGTGCTAGAGATGCGGACTCACTGTACGAGCAGTACTTC
.	TRBV15	TRBJ1-1	many	CATSRVAATEAFF	TGTGCCACCAGCAGAGTCGCAGCCACTGAAGCTTTCTTT
.	TRBV15	TRBJ2-3	.	CATSRARVRTQYF	TGTGCCACCAGCAGGGCGCGTGTGAGGACGCAGTATTTT
.	TRBV29-1	TRBJ1-4	once	CSVVGLGEKLFF	TGCAGCGTTGTAGGGTTGGGTGAAAAACTGTTTTTT
TRBD1	TRBV28	TRBJ1-2	.	CASSSHTGGTYGYTF	TGTGCCAGCAGTTCTCATACAGGGGGCACCTATGGCTACACCTTC
.	TRBV29-1	TRBJ1-1	few	CSVLGRLGNTEAFF	TGCAGCGTCTTGGGACGGCTTGGAAACACTGAAGCTTTCTTT
.	TRBV7-2	TRBJ2-1	few	CASSAQWGDNEQFF	TGTGCCAGCAGCGCTCAATGGGGGGACAATGAGCAGTTCTTC
.	TRBV6-5	TRBJ2-5	.	CASSYTRNPSHF	TGTGCCAGCAGTTACACAAGGAACCCGTCTCATTTC
.	TRBV7-8	TRBJ2-7	many	CASSSRKTSTDYEQYF	TGTGCCAGCAGCTCCCGAAAGACTAGTACCGACTACGAGCAGTACTTC
.	TRBV11-2	TRBJ2-5	.	CASGGGLQETQYF	TGTGCCAGCGGAGGCGGACTTCAAGAGACCCAGTACTTC
TRBD1	TRBV7-9	TRBJ2-7	many	CASSLKQGVSYEQYF	TGTGCCAGCAGCTTAAAACAGGGGGTTTCCTACGAGCAGTACTTC
TRBD1	TRBV11-2	TRBJ2-1	.	CASSSGTGAGNEQFF	TGTGCCAGCAGCTCCGGGACAGGGGCGGGCAATGAGCAGTTCTTC
.	TRBV29-1	TRBJ1-3	.	CSARGPADRSSGNTIYF	TGCAGCGCCCGAGGGCCCGCCGACAGGAGCTCTGGAAACACCATATATTTT
.	TRBV20-1	TRBJ1-2	many	CSARVPSGYTF	TGCAGTGCTAGAGTGCCGAGTGGCTACACCTTC
.	TRBV5-1	TRBJ1-1	few	CASSLPPRRDTMVGRNTEAFF	TGCGCCAGCAGCTTACCTCCCCGCCGGGACACAATGGTGGGCCGGAACACTGAAGCTTTCTTT
TRBD1	TRBV5-1	TRBJ2-7	.	CASSFKQGIFYEQYF	TGCGCCAGCAGCTTCAAACAGGGGATTTTCTACGAGCAGTACTTC
.	TRBV12-3/TRBV12-4	TRBJ2-2	many	CASSFFGGVPGELFF	TGTGCCAGCAGTTTTTTTGGAGGGGTTCCCGGGGAGCTGTTTTTT
.	TRBV14	TRBJ2-5	.	CASSQHWTEEETQYF	TGTGCCAGCAGCCAACATTGGACAGAAGAAGAGACCCAGTACTTC
.	TRBV27	TRBJ1-4	.	CASSPREDEKLFF	TGTGCCAGCAGTCCGAGGGAGGATGAAAAACTGTTTTTT
TRBD1	TRBV28	TRBJ1-1	many	CASSFHRGRGTEAFF	TGTGCCAGCAGTTTCCACAGGGGGAGGGGCACTGAAGCTTTCTTT
.	TRBV12-3/TRBV12-4	TRBJ1-5	many	CASSFRINQPQHF	TGTGCCAGCAGTTTCAGGATTAATCAGCCCCAGCATTTT
TRBD1	TRBV6-1	TRBJ1-5	.	CASSARQGSNQPQHF	TGTGCCAGCAGTGCGAGACAGGGTAGCAATCAGCCCCAGCATTTT
.	TRBV11-2	TRBJ2-2	many	CASSRGGAGRTGELFF	TGTGCCAGCAGCAGAGGGGGGGCCGGTCGCACCGGGGAGCTGTTTTTT
.	TRBV12-3/TRBV12-4	TRBJ1-1	.	CASSGFMNTEAFF	TGTGCCAGCAGTGGGTTCATGAACACTGAAGCTTTCTTT
TRBD1	TRBV6-5	TRBJ1-1	.	CASSYQGASNTEAFF	TGTGCCAGCAGTTACCAGGGGGCATCGAACACTGAAGCTTTCTTT
TRBD1	TRBV20-1	TRBJ2-7	.	CSAQGQPYEQYF	TGCAGTGCGCAGGGACAGCCCTACGAGCAGTACTTC